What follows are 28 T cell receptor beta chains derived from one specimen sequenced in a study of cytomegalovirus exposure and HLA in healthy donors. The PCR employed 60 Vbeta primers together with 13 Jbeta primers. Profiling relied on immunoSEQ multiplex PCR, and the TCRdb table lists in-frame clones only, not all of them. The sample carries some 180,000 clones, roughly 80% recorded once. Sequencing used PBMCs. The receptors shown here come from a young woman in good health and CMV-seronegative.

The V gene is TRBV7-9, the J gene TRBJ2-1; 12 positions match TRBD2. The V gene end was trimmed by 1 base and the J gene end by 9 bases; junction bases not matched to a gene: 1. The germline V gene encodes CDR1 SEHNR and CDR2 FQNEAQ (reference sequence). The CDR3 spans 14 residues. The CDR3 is CASSLVTSGGEQFF. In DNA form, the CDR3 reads TGTGCCAGCAGCTTAGTGACTAGCGGGGGTGAGCAGTTCTTC.

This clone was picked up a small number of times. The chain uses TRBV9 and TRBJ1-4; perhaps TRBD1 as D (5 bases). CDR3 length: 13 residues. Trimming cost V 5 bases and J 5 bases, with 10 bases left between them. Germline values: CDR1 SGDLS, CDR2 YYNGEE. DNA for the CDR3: TGTGCCAGCAGGTCGGGGGACAATGAAAAACTGTTTTTT. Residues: CASRSGDNEKLFF.

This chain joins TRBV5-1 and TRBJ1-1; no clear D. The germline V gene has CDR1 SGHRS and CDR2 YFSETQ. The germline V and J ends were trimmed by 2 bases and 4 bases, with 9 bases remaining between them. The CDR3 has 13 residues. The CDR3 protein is CASSLRVITEAFF. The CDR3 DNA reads TGCGCCAGCAGCTTACGGGTCATCACTGAAGCTTTCTTT.

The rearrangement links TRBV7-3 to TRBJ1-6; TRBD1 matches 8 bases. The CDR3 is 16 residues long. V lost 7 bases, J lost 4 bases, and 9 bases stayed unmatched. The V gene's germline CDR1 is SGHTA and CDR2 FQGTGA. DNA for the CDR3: TGTGCCAGCACCCAGACAGGGGCTGAATATAATTCACCCCTCCACTTT. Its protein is CASTQTGAEYNSPLHF.

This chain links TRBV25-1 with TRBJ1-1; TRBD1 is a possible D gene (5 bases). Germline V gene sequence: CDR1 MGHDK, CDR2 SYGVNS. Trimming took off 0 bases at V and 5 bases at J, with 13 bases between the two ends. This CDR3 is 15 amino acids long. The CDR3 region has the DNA TGTGCCAGCAGTGAATATTCAGGGTCGAGGACTGAAGCTTTCTTT. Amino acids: CASSEYSGSRTEAFF.

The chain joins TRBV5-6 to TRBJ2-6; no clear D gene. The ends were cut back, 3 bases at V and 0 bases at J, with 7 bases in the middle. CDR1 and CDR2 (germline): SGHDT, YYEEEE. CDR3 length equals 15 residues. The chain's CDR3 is CASSSGDSGANVLTF. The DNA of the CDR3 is TGTGCCAGCAGCTCCGGAGACTCTGGGGCCAACGTCCTGACTTTC.

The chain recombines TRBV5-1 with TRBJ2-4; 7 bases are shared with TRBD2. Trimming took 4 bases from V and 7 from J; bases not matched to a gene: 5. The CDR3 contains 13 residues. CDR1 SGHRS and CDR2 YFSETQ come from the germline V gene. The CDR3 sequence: CASSPSGNNIQYF. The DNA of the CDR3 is TGCGCCAGCAGCCCTAGCGGAAATAACATTCAGTACTTC.

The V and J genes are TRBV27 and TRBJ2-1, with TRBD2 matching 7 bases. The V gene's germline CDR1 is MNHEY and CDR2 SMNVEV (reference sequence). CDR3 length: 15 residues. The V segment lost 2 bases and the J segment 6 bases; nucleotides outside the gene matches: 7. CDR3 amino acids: CASSLGGRGANEQFF. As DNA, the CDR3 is TGTGCCAGCAGTTTAGGCGGGAGAGGAGCCAATGAGCAGTTCTTC.

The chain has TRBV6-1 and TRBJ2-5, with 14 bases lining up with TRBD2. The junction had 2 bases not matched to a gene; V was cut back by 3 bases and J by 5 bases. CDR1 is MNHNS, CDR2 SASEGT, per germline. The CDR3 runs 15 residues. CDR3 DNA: TGTGCCAGCAGTGAGACTAGCGGGGGGGCCGAGACCCAGTACTTC. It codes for CASSETSGGAETQYF.

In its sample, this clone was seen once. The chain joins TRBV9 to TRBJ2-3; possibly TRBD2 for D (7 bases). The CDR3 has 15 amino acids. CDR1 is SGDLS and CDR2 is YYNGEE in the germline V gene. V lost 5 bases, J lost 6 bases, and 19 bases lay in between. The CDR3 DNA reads TGTGCCAGCAGTTTCCCGGGGGGCGGTCGTGATACGCAGTATTTT. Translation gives CASSFPGGGRDTQYF.

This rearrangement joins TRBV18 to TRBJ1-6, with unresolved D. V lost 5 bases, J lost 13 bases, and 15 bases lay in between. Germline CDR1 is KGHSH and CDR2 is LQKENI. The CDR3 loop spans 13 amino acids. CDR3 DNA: TGTGCCAGCTCAGTAGGTGAGGGTTCCCCCCTCCACTTT. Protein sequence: CASSVGEGSPLHF.

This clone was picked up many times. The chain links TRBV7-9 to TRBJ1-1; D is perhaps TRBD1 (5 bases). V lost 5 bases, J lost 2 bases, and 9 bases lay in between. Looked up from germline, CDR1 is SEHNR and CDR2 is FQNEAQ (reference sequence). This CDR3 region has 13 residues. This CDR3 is CASSLDSNTEAFF. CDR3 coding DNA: TGTGCCAGCAGCCTAGACAGTAACACTGAAGCTTTCTTT.

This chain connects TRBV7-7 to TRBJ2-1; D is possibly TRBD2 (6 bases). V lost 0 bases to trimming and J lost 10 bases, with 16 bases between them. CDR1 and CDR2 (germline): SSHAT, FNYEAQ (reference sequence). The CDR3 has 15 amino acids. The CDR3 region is CASSLAGGPLGEQFF. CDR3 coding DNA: TGTGCCAGCAGCTTAGCGGGAGGCCCTCTGGGAGAGCAGTTCTTC.

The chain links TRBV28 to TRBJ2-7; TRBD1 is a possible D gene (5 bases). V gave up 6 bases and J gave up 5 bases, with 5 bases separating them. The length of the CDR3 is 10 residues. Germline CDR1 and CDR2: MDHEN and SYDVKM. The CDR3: CASRDNEQYF. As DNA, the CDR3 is TGTGCCAGCAGGGACAACGAGCAGTACTTC.

CDR3 DNA: TGTGCCGGTGGAGACAGGGGAATGAACACTGAAGCTTTCTTT. Protein sequence: CAGGDRGMNTEAFF. The chain is built from TRBV7-9 and TRBJ1-1, with 8 bases lining up with TRBD1. Germline V gene sequence: CDR1 SEHNR, CDR2 FQNEAQ (reference sequence). The trim removed 11 bases at V and 0 bases at J, leaving 8 bases unmatched. This CDR3 region has 14 residues.

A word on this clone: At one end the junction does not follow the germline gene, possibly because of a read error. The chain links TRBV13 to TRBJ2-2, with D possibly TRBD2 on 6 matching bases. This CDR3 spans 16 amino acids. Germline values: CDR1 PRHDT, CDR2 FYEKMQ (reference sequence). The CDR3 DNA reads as TGTGCCGGCAGCGCGGGGTCGAGGGGTAACACCGGGGAGCTGTTTTTT. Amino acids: CAGSAGSRGNTGELFF. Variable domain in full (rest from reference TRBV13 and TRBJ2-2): AAGVIQSPRHLIKEKRETATLKCYPIPRHDTVYWYQQGPGQDPQFLISFYEKMQSDKGSIPDRFSAQQFSDYHSELNMSSLELGDSALYFCAGSAGSRGNTGELFFGEGSRLTVL.

The CDR3: CASREGQGWDTEAFF. The CDR3 coding sequence is TGTGCCAGCAGGGAGGGACAGGGTTGGGACACTGAAGCTTTCTTT. The chain employs TRBV6-6 and TRBJ1-1, with TRBD1 matching over 9 bases. CDR3 size: 15 residues. V dropped 6 bases and J dropped 3; count of bases not matched to a gene: 8. Germline V gene sequence: CDR1 MNHNY, CDR2 SVGAGI (reference sequence).

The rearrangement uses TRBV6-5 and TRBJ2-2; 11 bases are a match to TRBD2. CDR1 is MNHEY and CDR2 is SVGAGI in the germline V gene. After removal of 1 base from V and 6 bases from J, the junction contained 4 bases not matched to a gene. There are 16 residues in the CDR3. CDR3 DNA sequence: TGTGCCAGCAGTTACTTACTAGCGGGGGTCCCCGGGGAGCTGTTTTTT. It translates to CASSYLLAGVPGELFF.

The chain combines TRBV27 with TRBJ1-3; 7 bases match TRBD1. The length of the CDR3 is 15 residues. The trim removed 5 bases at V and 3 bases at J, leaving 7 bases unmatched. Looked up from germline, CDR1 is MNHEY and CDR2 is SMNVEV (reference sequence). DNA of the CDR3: TGTGCCAGCAGTCGTAGGGGGCGCGGTGGAAACACCATATATTTT. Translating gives CASSRRGRGGNTIYF.

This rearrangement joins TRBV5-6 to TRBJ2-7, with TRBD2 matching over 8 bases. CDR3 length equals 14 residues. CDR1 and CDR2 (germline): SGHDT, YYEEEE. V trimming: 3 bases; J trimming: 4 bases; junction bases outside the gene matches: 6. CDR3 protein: CASSSGTRVYEQYF. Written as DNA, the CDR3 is TGTGCCAGCAGCTCAGGGACTAGAGTGTACGAGCAGTACTTC. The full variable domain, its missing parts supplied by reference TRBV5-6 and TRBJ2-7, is DAGVTQSPTHLIKTRGQQVTLRCSPKSGHDTVSWYQQALGQGPQFIFQYYEEEERQRGNFPDRFSGHQFPNYSSELNVNALLLGDSALYLCASSSGTRVYEQYFGPGTRLTVT.

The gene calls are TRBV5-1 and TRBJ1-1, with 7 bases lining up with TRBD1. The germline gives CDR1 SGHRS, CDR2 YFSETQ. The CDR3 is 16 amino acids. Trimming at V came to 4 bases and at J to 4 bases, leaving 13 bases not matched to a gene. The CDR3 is CASSGPPLAGGTEAFF. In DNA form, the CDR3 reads TGCGCCAGCAGCGGCCCGCCGTTGGCAGGGGGCACTGAAGCTTTCTTT.

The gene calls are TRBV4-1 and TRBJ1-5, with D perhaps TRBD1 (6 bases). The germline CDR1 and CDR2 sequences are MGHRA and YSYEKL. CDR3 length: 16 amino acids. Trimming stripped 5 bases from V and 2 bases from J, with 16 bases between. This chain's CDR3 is CASSGLDRIGNQPQHF. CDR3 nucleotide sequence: TGCGCCAGCAGCGGCCTAGACAGGATTGGCAATCAGCCCCAGCATTTT.

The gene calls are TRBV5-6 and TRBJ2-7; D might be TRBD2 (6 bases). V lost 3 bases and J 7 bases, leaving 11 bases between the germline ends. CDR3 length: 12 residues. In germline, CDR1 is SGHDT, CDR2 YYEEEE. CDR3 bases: TGTGCCAGCAGCTGGGGGACTGAGGAGCAGTACTTC. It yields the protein CASSWGTEEQYF.

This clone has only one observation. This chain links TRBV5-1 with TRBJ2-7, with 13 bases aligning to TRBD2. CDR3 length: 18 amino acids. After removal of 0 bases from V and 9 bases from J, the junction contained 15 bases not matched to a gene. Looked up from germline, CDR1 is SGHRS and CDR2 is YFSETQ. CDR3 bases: TGCGCCAGCAGCTTGGATTCGACTAGCGGGAGGCTATCTTCGGGGCAGTACTTC. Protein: CASSLDSTSGRLSSGQYF. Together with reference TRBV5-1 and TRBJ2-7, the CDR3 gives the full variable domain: KAGVTQTPRYLIKTRGQQVTLSCSPISGHRSVSWYQQTPGQGLQFLFEYFSETQRNKGNFPGRFSGRQFSNSRSEMNVSTLELGDSALYLCASSLDSTSGRLSSGQYFGPGTRLTVT.

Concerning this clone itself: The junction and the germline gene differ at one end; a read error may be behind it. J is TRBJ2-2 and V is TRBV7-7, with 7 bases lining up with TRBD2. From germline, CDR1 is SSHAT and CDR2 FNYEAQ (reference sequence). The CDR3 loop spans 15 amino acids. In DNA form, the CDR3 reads TGTGCTAGCAGCTTAGCGGGCGGGGCTACCGGGGAGCTGTTTTTT. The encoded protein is CASSLAGGATGELFF.

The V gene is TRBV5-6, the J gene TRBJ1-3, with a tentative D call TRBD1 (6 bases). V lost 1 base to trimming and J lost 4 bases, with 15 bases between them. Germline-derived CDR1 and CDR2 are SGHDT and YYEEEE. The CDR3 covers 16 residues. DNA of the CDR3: TGTGCCAGCAGCTTGTATCAGGGGCGAGGAGGAAACACCATATATTTT. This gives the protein CASSLYQGRGGNTIYF.

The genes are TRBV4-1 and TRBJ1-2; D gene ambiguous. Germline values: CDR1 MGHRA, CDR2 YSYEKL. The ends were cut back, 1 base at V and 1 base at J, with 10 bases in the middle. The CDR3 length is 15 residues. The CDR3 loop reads CASSQGAGFNYGYTF. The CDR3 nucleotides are TGCGCCAGCAGCCAAGGGGCCGGATTTAACTATGGCTACACCTTC.

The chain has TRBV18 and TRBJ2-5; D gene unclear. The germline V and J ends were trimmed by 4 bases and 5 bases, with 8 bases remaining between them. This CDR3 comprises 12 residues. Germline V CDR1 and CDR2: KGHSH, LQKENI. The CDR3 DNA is TGTGCCAGCTCACGACCCCAGGAGACCCAGTACTTC. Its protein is CASSRPQETQYF.